This T cell receptor beta chain originates from a study of Graves' ophthalmopathy and Graves' hyperthyroidism. Study results and caveats: Thyroid clonotypes that were expanded above 0.001 frequency mostly also appeared in blood.

RNA transcripts were the template, and TCR beta CDR3 regions were amplified from them. HTBI primers primed a first-round RT-PCR, and a second-round multiplex PCR followed. In TCRdb, the multiplex PCR reads were re-called with MiXCR into one record per CDR3 protein. The sample lists 450,000 to 600,000 distinct CDR3 sequences, about two fifths occurring once. Germline values: CDR1 ENHRY, CDR2 SYGVKD. The CDR3 spans 8 amino acids, including both terminal residues. A remark on this clonotype: Its specificity is unknown. This likely comes from a read error, as the CDR3 has no conserved phenylalanine or tryptophan at its end. Because the CDR3's place on the DNA is in doubt, the DNA is left out and the CDR3 is given as listed by TCRdb.

The source is an adult man with Graves' hyperthyroidism. The sequenced material came from peripheral blood or thyroid tissue (not recorded which). The chain carries TRBV10-3 and TRBJ1-2. The CDR3: CAISESAL.